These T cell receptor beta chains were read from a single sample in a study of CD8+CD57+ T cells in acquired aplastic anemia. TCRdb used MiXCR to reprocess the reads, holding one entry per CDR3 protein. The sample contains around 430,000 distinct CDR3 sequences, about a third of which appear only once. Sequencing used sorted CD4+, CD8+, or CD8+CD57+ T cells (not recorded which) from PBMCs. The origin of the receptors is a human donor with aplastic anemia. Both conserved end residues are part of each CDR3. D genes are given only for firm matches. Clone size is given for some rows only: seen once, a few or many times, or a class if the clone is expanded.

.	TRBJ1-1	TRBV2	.	CASRPNQWGRGTEALF	.
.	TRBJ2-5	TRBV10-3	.	CAISDVAGGQPQYF	TGTGCCATCAGTGACGTCGCAGGGGGGCAGCCCCAGTACTTC
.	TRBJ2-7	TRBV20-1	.	CSVGRGLDEQYF	TGCAGTGTTGGGCGGGGGCTCGACGAGCAGTACTTC
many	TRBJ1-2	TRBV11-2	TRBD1	CASSSQSTGANYGYTF	TGTGCCAGCAGCTCACAAAGCACAGGGGCTAACTATGGCTACACCTTC
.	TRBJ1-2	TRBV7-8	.	CASSQDSTRRSYTF	TGTGCCAGCAGCCAGGATTCCACCCGGCGGAGCTACACCTTC
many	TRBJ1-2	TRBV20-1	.	CSARATDKANYGYTF	TGCAGTGCTAGAGCAACAGACAAAGCTAACTATGGCTACACCTTC
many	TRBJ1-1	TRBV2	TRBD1	CASRVGQGTVNTEAFF	TGTGCCAGCAGAGTTGGACAGGGTACCGTGAACACTGAAGCTTTCTTT
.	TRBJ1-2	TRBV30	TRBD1	CAWSVRPRGQGARGYGYTF	TGTGCCTGGAGTGTACGCCCCCGTGGACAGGGGGCCCGAGGGTATGGCTACACCTTC
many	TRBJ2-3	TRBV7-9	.	CASSFHQADTQYF	TGTGCCAGCAGCTTTCATCAGGCAGATACGCAGTATTTT
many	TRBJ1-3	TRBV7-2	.	CASSLVHGNTIYF	TGTGCCAGCAGCTTAGTACACGGAAACACCATATATTTT
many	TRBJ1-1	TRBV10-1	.	CASSESSGWMNTEAFF	TGCGCCAGCAGTGAAAGTTCAGGGTGGATGAACACTGAAGCTTTCTTT
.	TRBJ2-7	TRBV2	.	CASSSDSSEQYF	TGTGCCAGCAGCTCGGACTCGTCCGAGCAGTACTTC
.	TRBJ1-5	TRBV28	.	CASSPAGWEGNQPQHF	TGTGCCAGCAGTCCCGCGGGGTGGGAGGGCAATCAGCCCCAGCATTTT
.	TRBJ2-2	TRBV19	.	CASRSTGNPGELFF	TGTGCCAGTCGAAGCACAGGGAATCCCGGGGAGCTGTTTTTT
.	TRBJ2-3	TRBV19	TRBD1	CASSLGQGTQYF	TGTGCCAGTAGTCTAGGACAGGGGACGCAGTATTTT
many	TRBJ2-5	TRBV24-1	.	CATSDPGETQYF	TGTGCCACCAGTGATCCCGGAGAGACCCAGTACTTC
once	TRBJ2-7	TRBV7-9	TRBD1	CASRQNEGAGNEQYF	TGTGCCAGCAGACAAAATGAGGGGGCTGGGAATGAGCAGTACTTC
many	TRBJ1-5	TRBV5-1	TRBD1	CASSHGQGDQPQHF	TGCGCCAGCAGCCACGGACAGGGGGATCAGCCCCAGCATTTT
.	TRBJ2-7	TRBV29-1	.	CSYGGLSAYEQYF	TGCAGTTACGGGGGCCTGTCGGCTTACGAGCAGTACTTC
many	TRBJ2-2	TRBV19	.	CASSERQEWTGELFF	TGTGCCAGTAGTGAAAGACAGGAGTGGACCGGGGAGCTGTTTTTT
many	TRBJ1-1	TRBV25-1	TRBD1	CASSRQGWDTEAFF	TGTGCCAGCAGTCGACAGGGGTGGGACACTGAAGCTTTCTTT
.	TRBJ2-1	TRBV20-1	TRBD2	CSAWGLAGVPTSYNEQFF	TGCAGTGCTTGGGGACTAGCGGGAGTCCCAACCTCCTACAATGAGCAGTTCTTC
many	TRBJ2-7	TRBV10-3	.	CAISRPPAYEQYF	TGTGCCATCAGCCGACCGCCCGCCTACGAGCAGTACTTC
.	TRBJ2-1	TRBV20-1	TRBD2	CSARDPSTSGVLNEQFF	TGCAGTGCTAGAGATCCCTCAACTAGCGGGGTATTGAATGAGCAGTTCTTC
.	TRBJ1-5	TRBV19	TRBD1	CASSPTWTGTQPQHF	TGTGCCAGTAGCCCGACCTGGACAGGGACCCAGCCCCAGCATTTT
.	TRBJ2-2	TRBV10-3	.	CATSVAGQLNTGELFF	TGTGCCACATCGGTAGCGGGACAGTTAAACACCGGGGAGCTGTTTTTT
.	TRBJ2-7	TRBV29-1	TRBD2	CSVAIAGSHEQYF	TGCAGCGTCGCAATAGCGGGGAGCCACGAGCAGTACTTC
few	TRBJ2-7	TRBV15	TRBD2	CATTGTSGNEQYF	TGTGCCACCACCGGGACTAGCGGCAACGAGCAGTACTTC
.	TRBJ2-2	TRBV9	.	CASGLGTLPTGELFF	TGTGCCAGCGGTTTGGGGACATTGCCCACCGGGGAGCTGTTTTTT